The clone carrying this TCR beta chain was detected a few times. Its specificity is unknown. This specimen belongs to a study of blood T cells in healthy people across ages. Primed by a sample-barcoded 5' primer and a J-beta primer mix, a second PCR proceeded for roughly 6 to 12 cycles. TCRdb called the 5' RACE reads again in MiXCR, with one record for every CDR3 protein. The sample includes 1,500,000 or so distinct CDR3 sequences, 42% of them seen just once. The CDR3 is 18 amino acids. The V end was cut by 6 bases, the J end by 4 bases, with 25 bases between. Germline V CDR1 and CDR2: MNHNS, SASEGT. Study-level points and caveats: Naive and antigen-experienced cells could not be conclusively compared, given unsorted PBMCs.

Sequenced: blood. The sequence came from a woman aged 18-29 years in good health. This sequence joins TRBV6-1 and TRBJ1-5, with D maybe TRBD1 (5 bases). DNA of the CDR3: TGTGCCAGCAGACCGCCCGGGACCACCGCTGGGGAAAATCAGCCCCAGCATTTT. This codes for CASRPPGTTAGENQPQHF.